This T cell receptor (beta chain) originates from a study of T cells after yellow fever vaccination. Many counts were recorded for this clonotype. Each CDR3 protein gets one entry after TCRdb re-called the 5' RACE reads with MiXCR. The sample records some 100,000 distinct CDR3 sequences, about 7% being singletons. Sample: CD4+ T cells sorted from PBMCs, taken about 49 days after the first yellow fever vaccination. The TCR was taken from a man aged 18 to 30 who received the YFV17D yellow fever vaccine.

CDR3 region: CASRGPTLNTDTQYF. CDR3 sequence (DNA): TGCGCCAGCAGGGGACCTACTCTAAACACAGATACGCAGTATTTT. The rearrangement joins TRBV5-1 to TRBJ2-3; either TRBD1 or TRBD2 may supply D (5 bases each). V gave up 5 bases and J gave up 2 bases, with 15 bases separating them. Germline V gene data show CDR1 as SGHRS and CDR2 as YFSETQ. This CDR3 contains 15 residues.